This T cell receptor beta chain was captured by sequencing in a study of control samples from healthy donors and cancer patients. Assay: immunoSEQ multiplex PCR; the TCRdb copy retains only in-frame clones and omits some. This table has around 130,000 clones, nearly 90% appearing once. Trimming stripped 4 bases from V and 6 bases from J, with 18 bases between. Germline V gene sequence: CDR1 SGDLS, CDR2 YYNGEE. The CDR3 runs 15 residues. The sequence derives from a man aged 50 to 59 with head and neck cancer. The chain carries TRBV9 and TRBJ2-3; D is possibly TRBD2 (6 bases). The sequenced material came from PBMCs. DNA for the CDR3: TGTGCCAGCAGCCTAATCCGGGAGCCCGGGGATACGCAGTATTTT. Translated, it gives CASSLIREPGDTQYF.